The present T cell receptor (beta chain) was sequenced within a study of T cell responses to AZD1222 COVID-19 vaccine. Study summary: Analysis merged second doses at about 4 or about 12 weeks. Findings and caveats of the study: Spike-specific TCR breadth and depth both grew after two AZD1222 doses. Baseline serology detected seropositivity in only six or seven AZD1222 recipients.

V was pared by 2 bases and J by 7 bases, with 8 bases of the junction left unmatched. The germline V gene has CDR1 GTSNPN and CDR2 SVGIG (reference sequence). The CDR3 is 16 residues long. This clone was counted a single time. Its matching antigen is unknown. Some clones are missing from TCRdb's copy, which holds only in-frame ones; the method was immunoSEQ multiplex PCR. The sample has 180,000 or so clones; around nine tenths are singletons. This TCR derives from an adult in good health. The V and J genes are TRBV30 and TRBJ2-2, with 12 nucleotides matching TRBD2. The source was peripheral blood, collected on day 0 of AZD1222 vaccination. DNA for the CDR3: TGTGCCTGGAGTCCGAAACTAGCGGGAGGCCACGGGGAGCTGTTTTTT. This sequence encodes CAWSPKLAGGHGELFF.